This passage covers 18 T cell receptor beta chains from one sample sequenced in a study of lung T cells in sarcoidosis with Löfgren's syndrome. TCRdb re-called the reads with MiXCR, one entry per CDR3 protein. The sample includes 2,500 or so distinct CDR3 sequences, roughly a fifth seen only once; the top ten take about a quarter. Material: CD4+ T cells from bronchoalveolar lavage. The receptors derive from a human donor with sarcoidosis (Löfgren's syndrome or another form), or a control subject (not recorded which).

This clonotype is medium-sized. This chain links TRBV20-1 with TRBJ2-7; D gene ambiguous. CDR1 is DFQATT, CDR2 SNEGSKA, per germline (reference sequence). The CDR3 is 13 amino acids. Deletions cut 6 bases from V and 1 base from J, with 13 bases between. The CDR3 region is CSASDSSSYEQYF. The CDR3 DNA sequence: TGCAGTGCCTCCGACTCTTCTTCCTACGAGCAGTACTTC.

In its sample, this clonotype was seen once. A much larger clone differs by one base, so this may be a read error. The chain carries TRBV2 and TRBJ2-7, with D hard to call. Germline V gene data show CDR1 as SNHLY and CDR2 as FYNNEI. There are 11 residues in the CDR3. CDR3 sequence reads: CASSVTYEQCF. The CDR3 DNA reads as TGTGCCAGCAGTGTTACGTACGAGCAGTGCTTC.

Of note for this clonotype: One base away lies a much larger clone, so this may be a sequencing read error. The chain uses TRBV2 and TRBJ2-7; D gene uncertain. Looked up from germline, CDR1 is SNHLY and CDR2 is FYNNEI. This CDR3 is built from 11 residues. With 4 bases removed from V and 6 bases from J, the gap between germline ends came to 7 bases. The CDR3 bases are TGTGCCAGCAGTGTTACGTGCGAGCAGTACTTC. It codes for CASSVTCEQYF.

Sample share makes this clonotype medium-sized (0.01 to 0.1%). The V and J genes are TRBV2 and TRBJ2-1, with TRBD2 matching 8 bases. Germline V gives CDR1 SNHLY, CDR2 FYNNEI. The CDR3 is made up of 13 amino acids. The ends lost 0 bases at V and 15 bases at J; junction bases unmatched: 7. In nucleotides, the CDR3 is TGTGCCAGCAGTGAAGCGCGGGGGGCCGGGACGTTCTTC. It translates to CASSEARGAGTFF. Using reference TRBV2 and TRBJ2-1 for the parts outside the CDR3, the full variable domain is EPEVTQTPSHQVTQMGQEVILRCVPISNHLYFYWYRQILGQKVEFLVSFYNNEISEKSEIFDDQFSVERPDGSNFTLKIRSTKLEDSAMYFCASSEARGAGTFFGPGTRLTVL.

This clonotype is labeled as hyperexpanded. The J gene is TRBJ2-7, the V gene TRBV27, with D perhaps matching TRBD2 (6 bases). CDR3 size: 14 residues. The ends were cut back, 2 bases at V and 4 bases at J, with 12 bases in the middle. Germline-derived CDR1 and CDR2 are MNHEY and SMNVEV (reference sequence). The CDR3 protein is CASSLGGSLYEQYF. The CDR3 DNA follows: TGTGCCAGCAGTTTAGGGGGGAGTCTGTACGAGCAGTACTTC.

By sample fraction, this clonotype is medium-sized. V usage is TRBV20-1 and J usage is TRBJ2-5; D unresolved. Trimming pared 1 base from V and 0 bases from J, leaving 12 bases between. Germline lookup yields CDR1 DFQATT and CDR2 SNEGSKA (reference sequence). This CDR3 is built from 15 residues. The CDR3 sequence: CSARVTSDYQETQYF. As DNA, the CDR3 is TGCAGTGCTAGAGTTACGAGCGACTACCAAGAGACCCAGTACTTC.

This clonotype has a count of ten or more. The J gene is TRBJ2-7, the V gene TRBV7-3; no clear D. Germline V gene sequence: CDR1 SGHTA, CDR2 FQGTGA. V was cut by 1 base and J by 3 bases, with 7 bases left in between. The CDR3 loop spans 13 amino acids. The chain's CDR3 is CASSLNSRYEQYF. In DNA, the CDR3 is TGTGCCAGCAGCTTAAATAGCCGCTACGAGCAGTACTTC.

This clonotype is medium-sized by share. The chain uses TRBV10-3 and TRBJ2-7, with unresolved D. CDR1 is ENHRY and CDR2 is SYGVKD in the germline V gene. This CDR3 spans 15 amino acids. V lost 3 bases to trimming and J lost 4 bases, with 16 bases between them. As DNA, the CDR3 is TGTGCCATCAGTGACCTCCTTCCTCCTGGGTACGAGCAGTACTTC. Protein sequence: CAISDLLPPGYEQYF.

In its sample, this clonotype ranks as medium-sized (0.01 to 0.1%). The chain joins TRBV5-4 to TRBJ1-6; the match to TRBD1 covers 9 bases. The CDR3 covers 14 residues. Germline CDR1 is SGHNT and CDR2 is YYREEE (reference sequence). V lost 2 bases, J lost 8 bases, and 2 bases stayed unmatched. In nucleotides, the CDR3 is TGTGCCAGCAGCTTAGACAGGGGGTATTCACCCCTCCACTTT. It codes for CASSLDRGYSPLHF.

In its sample, this clonotype ranks as medium-sized (0.01 to 0.1%). This sequence joins TRBV6-1 and TRBJ2-5, with 11 bases identical to TRBD2. V shed 4 bases and J 5 bases; nucleotides not matched to a gene: 9. Germline V gives CDR1 MNHNS, CDR2 SASEGT. The CDR3 loop spans 16 amino acids. In DNA, the CDR3 is TGTGCCAGCAGTGTAGCGGGAGGGCCTATAGGGGAGACCCAGTACTTC. This sequence encodes CASSVAGGPIGETQYF.

Remarks on this clonotype: Here the CDR3 omits its conserved ending phenylalanine or tryptophan, so a read error is the likely source. The DNA is omitted, as the CDR3 cannot be located on it reliably, and the CDR3 follows TCRdb's listing. This chain uses TRBV7-2 with TRBJ2-7; the D segment call TRBD1 is taken from the table without a DNA check. From its first to its last residue, the CDR3 has 15 amino acids. CDR1 is SGHTA and CDR2 is FQGNSA in the germline V gene. The CDR3 region is CASSSPDRGSYEQDL.

This clonotype was picked up a small number of times. This may stem from a read error, because a much larger clone lies one nucleotide away. The chain links TRBV2 to TRBJ2-5, with D perhaps TRBD1 (5 bases). The CDR3 is 13 amino acids. CDR1 is SNHLY, CDR2 FYNNEI, per germline. With 4 bases removed from V and 7 bases from J, the gap between germline ends came to 13 bases. CDR3 protein: CASSVQERGTQYF. The CDR3 DNA reads as TGTGCCAGCAGTGTACAGGAACGAGGGACCCAGTACTTC. The variable domain in full, completed from reference TRBV2 and TRBJ2-5, reads EPEVTQTPSHQVTQMGQEVILRCVPISNHLYFYWYRQILGQKVEFLVSFYNNEISEKSEIFDDQFSVERPDGSNFTLKIRSTKLEDSAMYFCASSVQERGTQYFGPGTRLLVL.

This clonotype is judged large. J is TRBJ2-3 and V is TRBV20-1, with TRBD2 as a possible D gene (6 bases). V was pared by 6 bases and J by 0 bases, with 10 bases between. This CDR3 has 13 residues. Germline assignment: CDR1 DFQATT and CDR2 SNEGSKA (reference sequence). The CDR3 coding sequence is TGCAGTGCGGGGGGACCTAGCACAGATACGCAGTATTTT. This sequence encodes CSAGGPSTDTQYF.

This clonotype was counted between two and nine times. The V gene is TRBV7-2, the J gene TRBJ2-7; D is unclear. In germline, CDR1 is SGHTA, CDR2 FQGNSA. Trimming left V 4 bases short and J 1 base short, with 17 bases between. This CDR3 region has 16 residues. CDR3 sequence (DNA): TGTGCCAGCAGCTCCCCCAGCACCTTTCGGTCCTACGAGCAGTACTTC. Amino acid sequence: CASSSPSTFRSYEQYF. The entire variable domain, with the rest obtained from reference TRBV7-2 and TRBJ2-7, is as follows: GAGVSQSPSNKVTEKGKDVELRCDPISGHTALYWYRQSLGQGLEFLIYFQGNSAPDKSGLPSDRFSAERTGGSVSTLTIQRTQQEDSAVYLCASSSPSTFRSYEQYFGPGTRLTVT.

In its sample, this clonotype ranks as medium-sized. The V and J genes are TRBV10-3 and TRBJ2-7; either TRBD1 or TRBD2 may fit D (5 bases each). Germline V lookup: CDR1 ENHRY, CDR2 SYGVKD. CDR3 size: 14 residues. V gave up 11 bases and J gave up 7 bases, with 24 bases separating them. DNA for the CDR3: TGTGCCGGGGGAGCTGGAATGGGGGATCGGGAGCAGTACTTC. Translating gives CAGGAGMGDREQYF.

The chain joins TRBV2 to TRBJ2-7; D is unclear. Looked up from germline, CDR1 is SNHLY and CDR2 is FYNNEI. Trimming took 7 bases from V and 3 from J, leaving 16 bases between them. This CDR3 is built from 14 residues. Here the CDR3 DNA reads TGTGCCAGCACCCCCCGCGGCGCGTTCTACGAGCAGTACTTC. Its translation: CASTPRGAFYEQYF. The full variable domain, in which reference TRBV2 and TRBJ2-7 provide the parts outside the CDR3, is EPEVTQTPSHQVTQMGQEVILRCVPISNHLYFYWYRQILGQKVEFLVSFYNNEISEKSEIFDDQFSVERPDGSNFTLKIRSTKLEDSAMYFCASTPRGAFYEQYFGPGTRLTVT.

By its share, this clonotype is medium-sized. The CDR3 sequence: CSARAPPHTDTQYF. CDR3 DNA: TGCAGTGCTAGAGCCCCCCCCCACACAGATACGCAGTATTTT. V usage is TRBV20-1 and J usage is TRBJ2-3; no clear D. The CDR3 sequence is 14 residues long. The germline V gene has CDR1 DFQATT and CDR2 SNEGSKA (reference sequence). Trimming left V 1 base short and J 2 bases short, with 10 bases between.

By share, this clonotype counts as medium-sized. This chain uses TRBV20-1 with TRBJ2-1, with 7 bases matching TRBD2. The CDR3 has 14 amino acids. The germline V gene encodes CDR1 DFQATT and CDR2 SNEGSKA (reference sequence). The V and J ends lost 6 bases and 8 bases, in that order; junction bases with no gene match: 13. The CDR3: CSALSPAGVDEQFF. Here the CDR3 DNA reads TGCAGTGCGCTCTCCCCTGCGGGAGTAGATGAGCAGTTCTTC.